This TCR beta chain was sequenced for a study of blood T cell repertoires in COVID-19. Per the original data handling: Reference gene primer amplification gave estimated nucleated cell counts. Profiling relied on immunoSEQ multiplex PCR, and the TCRdb table lists in-frame clones only, not all of them. The V and J calls and clone size come from that table; D and trimming were worked out from the DNA. The sample gives over 150,000 clones, around 83% of which show up once; 6% to 8% is in the top ten. In germline, CDR1 is MDHEN, CDR2 SYDVKM. The CDR3 is 13 residues long. Trimming removed 7 bases from V and 2 bases from J, with 11 bases in between. Seattle's cohort entered during active infection and was followed longitudinally.

Source material: peripheral blood. The chain joins TRBV28 to TRBJ1-2, with a possible D match to TRBD1 (5 bases). The TCR sequence derives from a woman between 65 and 79 years old with COVID-19, enrolled during active disease. DNA for the CDR3: TGTGCCAGCATTAGGGGTGGGAACTATGGCTACACCTTC. Its protein product is CASIRGGNYGYTF.